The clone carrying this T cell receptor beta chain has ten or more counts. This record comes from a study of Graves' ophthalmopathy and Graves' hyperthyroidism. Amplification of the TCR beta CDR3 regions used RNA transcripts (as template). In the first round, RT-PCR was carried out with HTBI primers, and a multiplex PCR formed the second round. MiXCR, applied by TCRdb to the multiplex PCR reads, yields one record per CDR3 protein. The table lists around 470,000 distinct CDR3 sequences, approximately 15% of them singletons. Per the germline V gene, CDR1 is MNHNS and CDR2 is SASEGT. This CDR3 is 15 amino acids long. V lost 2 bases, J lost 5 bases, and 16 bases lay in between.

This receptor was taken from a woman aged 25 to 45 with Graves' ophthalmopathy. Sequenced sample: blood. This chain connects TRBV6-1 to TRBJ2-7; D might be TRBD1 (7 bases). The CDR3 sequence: CASSERWQGGNEQYF. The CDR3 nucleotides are TGTGCCAGCAGTGAAAGGTGGCAGGGGGGCAACGAGCAGTACTTC.